These 8 T cell receptor beta chains originate from one sample sequenced in a study of vaccination and CD4 T cells after COVID-19. The treatment was: roughly 10-day PBMC culture with coronavirus spike peptide pools or control peptides (ViraFEST assay). An Oncomine TCR Beta short-read assay was used to sequence the DNA from cultured CD4+ T cells. TCRdb re-derived calls from the PCR reads in MiXCR, one entry per CDR3 protein. Among about 5,600 distinct CDR3 sequences listed, 25% to 35% were seen once. Which antigens these TCRs recognize remains unknown. Source: CD4+ T cells from blood, cultured in vitro, taken after SARS-CoV-2 vaccination. The receptors derive from a human donor who had recovered from COVID-19.

This clonotype is labeled large. This rearrangement joins TRBV6-1 to TRBJ1-6; 7 bases are shared with TRBD1. The CDR3 covers 13 residues. Germline V gene data show CDR1 as MNHNS and CDR2 as SASEGT. Trimming at V came to 6 bases and at J to 9 bases, leaving 5 bases not matched to a gene. The CDR3 is CASRNRGGSPLHF. As DNA, the CDR3 is TGTGCCAGCAGGAACAGGGGTGGTTCACCCCTCCACTTT.

The V call is TRBV4-3, the J call TRBJ2-7; D unclear. Germline values: CDR1 LGHNA, CDR2 YSLEER. V shed 0 bases and J shed 1 base, with 7 bases lying between them. The CDR3 is 14 amino acids. CDR3 coding DNA: TGCGCCAGCAGCCAAGATCTAACTTCCTACGAGCAGTACTTC. It is translated as CASSQDLTSYEQYF.

The CDR3 DNA reads TGTGCCAGCAGTGAAGAGGAGGCAGGCAAGTATGGCTACACCTTC. It codes for CASSEEEAGKYGYTF. J is TRBJ1-2 and V is TRBV6-1; D unclear. V dropped 1 base and J dropped 5 bases, with 14 bases sitting between them. The CDR3 is made up of 15 amino acids. Germline V gene lookup returns CDR1 MNHNS and CDR2 SASEGT.

V gene TRBV20-1 combines with J gene TRBJ1-1, with 7 bases lining up with TRBD1. The germline V gene has CDR1 DFQATT and CDR2 SNEGSKA (reference sequence). This CDR3 is built from 11 residues. CDR3 sequence reads: CSVAGTAEAFF. The CDR3 coding sequence is TGCAGCGTCGCCGGGACAGCAGAAGCTTTCTTT.

V and J are TRBV27 and TRBJ2-1, with TRBD2 identical over 13 bases. Trimming at V came to 2 bases and at J to 8 bases, leaving 9 bases not matched to a gene. Germline V gives CDR1 MNHEY, CDR2 SMNVEV (reference sequence). The CDR3 is made up of 17 amino acids. The CDR3 reads CASSLRLAGGVFHEQFF. The CDR3 DNA sequence: TGTGCCAGCAGTTTACGACTAGCGGGAGGCGTATTCCATGAGCAGTTCTTC.

By sample share, this clonotype is medium-sized (0.01 to 0.1%). The chain is built from TRBV7-2 and TRBJ1-1, with D possibly being TRBD1 (6 bases). Trimming took off 5 bases at V and 1 base at J, with 20 bases between the two ends. Germline lookup yields CDR1 SGHTA and CDR2 FQGNSA. This CDR3 is built from 17 residues. The CDR3 DNA follows: TGTGCCAGCAGCCCGTCCTCCTCAGGGGTCCAGAACACTGAAGCTTTCTTT. Protein sequence: CASSPSSSGVQNTEAFF.

The chain is built from TRBV19 and TRBJ1-5, with TRBD1 matching 7 bases. Germline CDR1 LNHDA, CDR2 SQIVND (reference sequence). The CDR3 is 17 amino acids. J gave up 0 bases and V 4 bases, and 9 bases lay outside the gene matches. The CDR3 bases are TGTGCCAGTAGTAGCCGGACAGGACCTTCTAGCAATCAGCCCCAGCATTTT. As protein: CASSSRTGPSSNQPQHF.

V gene TRBV7-9 combines with J gene TRBJ1-5; TRBD1 aligns across 9 bases. This CDR3 has 17 amino acids. The germline V gene encodes CDR1 SEHNR and CDR2 FQNEAQ (reference sequence). V trimming: 1 base; J trimming: 3 bases; junction bases outside the gene matches: 7. CDR3 DNA: TGTGCCAGCAGCTTAGGGTCGGGACAGGGAGACAATCAGCCCCAGCATTTT. It yields the protein CASSLGSGQGDNQPQHF.